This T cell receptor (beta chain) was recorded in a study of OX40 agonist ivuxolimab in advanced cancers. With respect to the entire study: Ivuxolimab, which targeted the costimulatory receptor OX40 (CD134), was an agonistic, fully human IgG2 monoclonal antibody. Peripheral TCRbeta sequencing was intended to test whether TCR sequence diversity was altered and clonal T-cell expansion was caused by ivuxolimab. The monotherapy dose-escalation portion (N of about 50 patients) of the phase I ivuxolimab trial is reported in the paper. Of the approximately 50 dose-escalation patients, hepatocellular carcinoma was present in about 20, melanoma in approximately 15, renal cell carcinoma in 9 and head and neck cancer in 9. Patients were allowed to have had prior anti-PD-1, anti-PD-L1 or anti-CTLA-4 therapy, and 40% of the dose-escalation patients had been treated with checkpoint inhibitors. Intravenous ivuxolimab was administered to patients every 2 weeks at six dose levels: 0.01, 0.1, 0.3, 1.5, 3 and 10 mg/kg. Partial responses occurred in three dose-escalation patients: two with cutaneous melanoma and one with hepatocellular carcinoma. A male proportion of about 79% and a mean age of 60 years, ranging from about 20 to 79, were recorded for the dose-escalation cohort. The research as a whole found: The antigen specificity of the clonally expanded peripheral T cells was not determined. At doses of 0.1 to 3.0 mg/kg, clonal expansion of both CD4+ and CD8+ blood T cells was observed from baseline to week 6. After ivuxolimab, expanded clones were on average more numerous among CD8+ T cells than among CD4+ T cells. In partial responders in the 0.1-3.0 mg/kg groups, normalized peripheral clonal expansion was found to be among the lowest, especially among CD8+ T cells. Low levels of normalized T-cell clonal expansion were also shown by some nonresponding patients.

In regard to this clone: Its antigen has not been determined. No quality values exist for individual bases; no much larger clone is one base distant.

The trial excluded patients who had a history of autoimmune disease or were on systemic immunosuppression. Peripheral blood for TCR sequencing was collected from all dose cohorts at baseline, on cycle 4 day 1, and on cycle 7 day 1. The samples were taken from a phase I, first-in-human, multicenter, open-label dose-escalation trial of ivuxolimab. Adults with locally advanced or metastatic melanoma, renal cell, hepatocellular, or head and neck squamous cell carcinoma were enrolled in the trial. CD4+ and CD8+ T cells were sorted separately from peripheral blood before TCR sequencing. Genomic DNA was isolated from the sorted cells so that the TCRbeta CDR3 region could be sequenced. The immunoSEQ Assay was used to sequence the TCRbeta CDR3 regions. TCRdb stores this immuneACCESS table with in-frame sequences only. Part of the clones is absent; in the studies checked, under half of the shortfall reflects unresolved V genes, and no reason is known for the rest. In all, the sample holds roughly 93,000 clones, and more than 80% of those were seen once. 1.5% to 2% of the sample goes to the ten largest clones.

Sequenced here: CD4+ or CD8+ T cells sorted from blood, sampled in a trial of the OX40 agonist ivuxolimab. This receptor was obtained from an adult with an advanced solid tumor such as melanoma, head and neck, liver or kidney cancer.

The CDR3 region reads CASSQDLAGMTYAFF. The DNA is as follows: TGCGCCAGCAGCCAAGATCTGGCAGGAATGACCTACGCTTTCTTT. The chain couples TRBV4-3 to TRBJ1-1; the D gene lacks a confident call. Including the terminal cysteine and phenylalanine, the CDR3 comprises 15 residues. The entry retains the CDR3 DNA only, 45 bases that are in frame from base 1. The germline V gene gives CDR1 as LGHNA and CDR2 as YSLEER. V and J lose 0 bases and 11 bases, and a span of 19 bases separates them.